Following are 22 T cell receptor beta chains from one sample sequenced in a study of cytomegalovirus exposure and HLA in healthy donors. TCRdb's copy holds only in-frame clones and misses some; the assay was immunoSEQ multiplex PCR. Of 90,000 to 130,000 clones in the sample, nearly 97% were seen once. The sequenced sample consisted of PBMCs. Receptors originate from a woman aged 18 to 35 in good health and CMV-seronegative.

This chain links TRBV7-8 with TRBJ2-7, with D unresolved. This CDR3 contains 14 residues. V lost 5 bases, J lost 2 bases, and 13 bases lay in between. Germline V lookup: CDR1 SGHVS, CDR2 FQNEAQ. The CDR3: CASSKNAPAYEQYF. CDR3 nucleotide sequence: TGTGCCAGCAGCAAAAACGCGCCGGCCTACGAGCAGTACTTC.

The count of this clone is one. The chain carries TRBV7-2 and TRBJ1-1; no clear D gene. CDR1 and CDR2 from the germline V gene are SGHTA and FQGNSA. The CDR3 is 14 amino acids. Trimming stripped 5 bases from V and 0 bases from J, with 10 bases between. CDR3 in DNA: TGTGCCAGCAGCCCAACAGTCATGAACACTGAAGCTTTCTTT. This encodes CASSPTVMNTEAFF.

The rearrangement uses TRBV7-2 and TRBJ1-5, with 8 bases matching TRBD1. The CDR3 length is 15 residues. V was pared by 4 bases and J by 6 bases, with 8 bases of the junction left unmatched. The germline CDR1 and CDR2 sequences are SGHTA and FQGNSA. Written as DNA, the CDR3 is TGTGCCAGCAGCTCCCAGGGGGCGCAGGCTCAGCCCCAGCATTTT. It specifies CASSSQGAQAQPQHF.

This clone was detected only once. The chain is built from TRBV6-6 and TRBJ2-7, with D perhaps TRBD1 (6 bases). The germline gives CDR1 MNHNY, CDR2 SVGAGI (reference sequence). The CDR3 spans 13 residues. The V end lost 2 bases, the J end lost 3 bases, and 8 bases lay between the germline ends. CDR3 sequence reads: CASSYPGDYEQYF. For the CDR3, the DNA is TGTGCCAGCAGTTACCCAGGGGACTACGAGCAGTACTTC.

The chain carries TRBV2 and TRBJ2-1, with 9 bases lining up with TRBD2. Per the germline V gene, CDR1 is SNHLY and CDR2 is FYNNEI. Trimming cost V 6 bases and J 6 bases; bases outside gene matches: 9. CDR3 length: 15 amino acids. This chain's CDR3 is CASRLGLASGNEQFF. CDR3 sequence (DNA): TGTGCCAGCAGGCTAGGACTAGCGTCTGGCAATGAGCAGTTCTTC.

V is TRBV6-6 and J is TRBJ1-3, with no clear D. Per germline, CDR1 MNHNY and CDR2 SVGAGI (reference sequence). V lost 0 bases, J lost 6 bases, and 6 bases lay in between. This CDR3 comprises 13 residues. CDR3 residues: CASSYSRQNTIYF. The CDR3 DNA reads TGTGCCAGCAGTTACTCGCGGCAAAACACCATATATTTT.

The chain uses TRBV2 and TRBJ2-1, with D possibly being TRBD2 (7 bases). There are 14 residues in the CDR3. Trimming removed 6 bases at V and 3 bases at J, with 12 bases between. Per germline, CDR1 SNHLY and CDR2 FYNNEI. As DNA, the CDR3 is TGTGCCAGCAGAGGGGGGGAGCGCTACAATGAGCAGTTCTTC. Translating gives CASRGGERYNEQFF.

This sequence joins TRBV12-1 and TRBJ1-5. TRBV12-1 is a pseudogene segment. The CDR3 extends over 13 amino acids. CDR3: CASSFVRDQPQHF. CDR3 nucleotides: TGTGCCAGCAGCTTTGTGAGGGATCAGCCCCAGCATTTT.

This rearrangement joins TRBV4-1 to TRBJ1-2, with 7 bases lining up with TRBD1. V lost 4 bases and J lost 4; bases outside the gene matches: 9. There are 15 residues in the CDR3. Germline CDR1 reads MGHRA; CDR2 reads YSYEKL. The CDR3 loop is CASSPPDREFYGYTF. The DNA for the CDR3 is TGCGCCAGCAGCCCGCCCGACAGGGAATTCTATGGCTACACCTTC.

The rearrangement joins TRBV28 to TRBJ1-2, with TRBD1 identical over 8 bases. Looked up from germline, CDR1 is MDHEN and CDR2 is SYDVKM. CDR3 size: 13 residues. J gave up 8 bases and V 7 bases, and 9 bases lay outside the gene matches. CDR3 DNA: TGTGCCAGCATATCCGGACAGGGTTGGGGCTACACCTTC. It yields the protein CASISGQGWGYTF.

V is TRBV19 and J is TRBJ2-7; D perhaps matches TRBD2 (6 bases). Germline-derived CDR1 and CDR2 are LNHDA and SQIVND (reference sequence). The germline V and J ends were trimmed by 5 bases and 1 base, with 15 bases remaining between them. CDR3 size: 15 residues. The CDR3 sequence is CASSVFSGVSYEQYF. The CDR3 DNA reads TGTGCCAGTAGTGTGTTTTCGGGGGTATCCTACGAGCAGTACTTC.

As regards this clone: At one of its ends the junction is not consistent with the germline gene, which may arise from a read error. The rearrangement links TRBV7-7 to TRBJ2-7; a weak D match, TRBD1 (6 bases). CDR1 is SSHAT, CDR2 FNYEAQ, per germline (reference sequence). This CDR3 contains 16 residues. The CDR3 region has the DNA TGTGCTAGCAGCTTTACAGGGCTTTTTAGCTCCTACGAGCAGTACTTC. Its translation: CASSFTGLFSSYEQYF.

J is TRBJ2-2 and V is TRBV19; tentative D call: TRBD2 (6 bases). V was shortened by 2 bases and J by 7 bases, with 17 bases between the two germline ends. CDR3 length: 16 amino acids. Germline loops: CDR1 LNHDA, CDR2 SQIVND (reference sequence). The CDR3 DNA sequence: TGTGCCAGTAGTATAAAGGGCCCGGGGGTCGGCGGGGAGCTGTTTTTT. Residues: CASSIKGPGVGGELFF. The full variable domain, its missing parts supplied by reference TRBV19 and TRBJ2-2, is DGGITQSPKYLFRKEGQNVTLSCEQNLNHDAMYWYRQDPGQGLRLIYYSQIVNDFQKGDIAEGYSVSREKKESFPLTVTSAQKNPTAFYLCASSIKGPGVGGELFFGEGSRLTVL.

This clone was seen a single time. V usage is TRBV19 and J usage is TRBJ1-1; D possibly corresponds to TRBD1 (6 bases). The V and J ends lost 0 bases and 5 bases respectively, with 10 bases between them. Germline V gene lookup returns CDR1 LNHDA and CDR2 SQIVND (reference sequence). This CDR3 contains 14 residues. The CDR3 bases are TGTGCCAGTAGTATAGATGAGCAGGGGACTGAAGCTTTCTTT. Its translation is CASSIDEQGTEAFF. The complete variable domain, with remaining parts taken from reference TRBV19 and TRBJ1-1, reads DGGITQSPKYLFRKEGQNVTLSCEQNLNHDAMYWYRQDPGQGLRLIYYSQIVNDFQKGDIAEGYSVSREKKESFPLTVTSAQKNPTAFYLCASSIDEQGTEAFFGQGTRLTVV.

V gene TRBV7-2 combines with J gene TRBJ2-7, with a possible D match to TRBD2 (6 bases). The V gene lost 2 bases and the J gene lost 4 bases, with 15 bases spanning the gap. CDR1 is SGHTA, CDR2 FQGNSA, per germline. The CDR3 runs 15 residues. In nucleotides, the CDR3 is TGTGCCAGCAGCTTAACCCGACTAGGGGTATACGAGCAGTACTTC. The encoded protein is CASSLTRLGVYEQYF.

The genes are TRBV19 and TRBJ1-6; the D gene is possibly TRBD1 (5 bases). Germline values: CDR1 LNHDA, CDR2 SQIVND (reference sequence). This CDR3 contains 17 residues. Trimming removed 7 bases at V and 2 bases at J, with 18 bases between. The CDR3 nucleotides are TGTGCCAGTAACAAGGACATGCCGAGCACCTATAATTCACCCCTCCACTTT. Translation: CASNKDMPSTYNSPLHF.

CDR3 DNA sequence: TGTGCCAGCAGCCGCGGACAGGGGGACTATGGCTACACCTTC. This gives the protein CASSRGQGDYGYTF. The V gene is TRBV27, the J gene TRBJ1-2; the match to TRBD1 covers 10 bases. The CDR3 runs to 14 residues. After removal of 6 bases from V and 3 bases from J, the junction contained 4 bases not matched to a gene. In germline, CDR1 is MNHEY, CDR2 SMNVEV (reference sequence).

Details on this clone: This sample includes further DNA sequences coding for the same CDR3. The gene calls are TRBV27 and TRBJ1-1; D may be TRBD1 (5 bases). CDR1 MNHEY and CDR2 SMNVEV come from the germline V gene (reference sequence). This CDR3 has 13 amino acids. Trimming shortened V by 5 bases and J by 1 base, and 8 bases separated the two germline ends. The CDR3 loop reads CASSLGQNTEAFF. Here the CDR3 DNA reads TGTGCCAGCAGTCTCGGACAGAACACTGAAGCTTTCTTT.

The rearrangement uses TRBV28 and TRBJ2-7; 11 bases map to TRBD1. This CDR3 has 16 residues. V trimming: 2 bases; J trimming: 4 bases; junction bases outside the gene matches: 7. The germline V gene has CDR1 MDHEN and CDR2 SYDVKM. The CDR3 spells CASSLGQGAQWYEQYF. In DNA form, the CDR3 reads TGTGCCAGCAGTTTAGGACAGGGGGCGCAATGGTACGAGCAGTACTTC.

This clone was observed a single time. The rearrangement joins TRBV28 to TRBJ1-2; 9 bases are shared with TRBD1. V was pared by 5 bases and J by 6 bases, with 4 bases of the junction left unmatched. The CDR3 consists of 13 residues. The germline CDR1 and CDR2 sequences are MDHEN and SYDVKM. The CDR3 nucleotides are TGTGCCAGCAGTCTGGGACAGGGTAATGGCTACACCTTC. This codes for CASSLGQGNGYTF.

This chain connects TRBV7-8 to TRBJ1-2; 8 bases align to TRBD1. The length of the CDR3 is 13 residues. The germline gives CDR1 SGHVS, CDR2 FQNEAQ. V shed 5 bases and J 6 bases; nucleotides not matched to a gene: 5. The CDR3 nucleotides read TGTGCCAGCAGCAAACGACAGGGGAATGGCTACACCTTC. It specifies CASSKRQGNGYTF.

The chain combines TRBV5-1 with TRBJ1-3; weak D call: TRBD1 (6 bases). This CDR3 contains 15 residues. V lost 4 bases to trimming and J lost 3 bases, with 14 bases between them. Germline assignment: CDR1 SGHRS and CDR2 YFSETQ. CDR3 residues: CASSRTTGSGNTIYF. In nucleotides, the CDR3 is TGCGCCAGCAGCCGGACCACAGGGAGTGGAAACACCATATATTTT.